Shown below are 18 T cell receptor beta chains from a single sample sequenced in a study of spatial heterogeneity in lung cancer (dated by TCRdb to the late 2010s). Interpreted using the paper, the time point label stands for: blood at routine non-recurrence follow-up after resection. For TCR sequencing, whole RNA was extracted from tumor and nontumor lung tissue, or from cryopreserved PBMC samples, and no cell sorting was done. Libraries came from 5' RACE. Data came from a NextSeq 500. TCRdb took the public reads, trimmed them with fastp at Q25, ran MiXCR for clone calling and kept in-frame beta chains. Identical CDR3 proteins give one entry, which carries the most common genes and DNA. The sample table records more than 95,000 distinct CDR3 sequences; 12% of these occur just once. Roughly 15% of the sample rests with the top ten. The material was PBMCs, obtained at follow-up. These TCRs come from a male donor with early-stage non-small cell lung cancer.

This clonotype was detected a few times. The rearrangement uses TRBV6-5 and TRBJ1-6; TRBD1 is a possible D gene (5 bases). Trimming left V 6 bases short and J 7 bases short, with 13 bases between. CDR1 MNHEY and CDR2 SVGAGI come from the germline V gene. This CDR3 has 14 amino acids. CDR3 DNA sequence: TGTGCCAGCAGCCCCGACAGATCAAATTCACCCCTCCACTTT. Encoded protein: CASSPDRSNSPLHF.

This clonotype has only a few counts. The chain carries TRBV11-3 and TRBJ1-4, with D tentatively TRBD1 (5 bases). Germline values: CDR1 SGHNT, CDR2 YENEEA. With 0 bases removed from V and 4 bases from J, the gap between germline ends came to 15 bases. This CDR3 is 17 amino acids long. The chain's CDR3 is CASSLEVVGDLNEKLFF. CDR3 coding DNA: TGTGCCAGCAGCTTAGAAGTAGTCGGGGACCTTAATGAAAAACTGTTTTTT.

The rearrangement uses TRBV6-5 and TRBJ2-7; TRBD2 is a possible D gene (6 bases). CDR3 length: 13 amino acids. Germline V gives CDR1 MNHEY, CDR2 SVGAGI. The ends were cut back, 6 bases at V and 7 bases at J, with 16 bases in the middle. The CDR3 reads CASSRTTSLEQYF. The CDR3 region has the DNA TGTGCCAGCAGCCGGACTACCAGCTTGGAGCAGTACTTC.

In this sample, this clonotype turned up many times. The chain joins TRBV12-3 or TRBV12-4 to TRBJ2-2, with 10 nucleotides matching TRBD2. The trim removed 6 bases at V and 1 base at J, leaving 5 bases unmatched. CDR3 length: 16 residues. The DNA of the CDR3 is TGTGCCAGCAGCTCACAGCGGGGGGGGAACACCGGGGAGCTGTTTTTT. Residues: CASSSQRGGNTGELFF.

A few counts support this clonotype. The rearrangement joins TRBV6-6 to TRBJ1-2, with 10 bases that match TRBD1. The length of the CDR3 is 13 residues. Trimming at V came to 7 bases and at J to 6 bases, leaving 5 bases not matched to a gene. Germline V CDR1 and CDR2: MNHNY, SVGAGI (reference sequence). This chain's CDR3 is CASNDRGLHGYTF. The CDR3 nucleotides read TGTGCCAGCAATGACAGGGGGCTTCATGGCTACACCTTC.

In this sample, this clonotype turned up a few times. The J gene is TRBJ1-1, the V gene TRBV11-1; D possibly corresponds to TRBD1 (5 bases). The CDR3 is made up of 15 amino acids. The V and J ends lost 4 bases and 1 base respectively, with 13 bases between them. CDR1 SGHAT and CDR2 FQDESV come from the germline V gene (reference sequence). CDR3 bases: TGTGCCAGCAGCTCGTACGGGGGATCGAACACTGAAGCTTTCTTT. The encoded protein is CASSSYGGSNTEAFF.

This clonotype was counted at least ten times. The chain joins TRBV4-1 to TRBJ2-5; the D is unclear. V was clipped by 1 base and J by 2 bases, with 8 bases between them. This CDR3 spans 14 amino acids. In germline, CDR1 is MGHRA, CDR2 YSYEKL. CDR3 bases: TGCGCCAGCAGCCAAGGTGGACCACAAGAGACCCAGTACTTC. This translates into CASSQGGPQETQYF.

The sample holds a few counts of this clonotype. The chain carries TRBV7-2 and TRBJ2-5; 12 bases are shared with TRBD1. The V gene end was trimmed by 5 bases and the J gene end by 6 bases; junction bases not matched to a gene: 4. Germline V gene lookup returns CDR1 SGHTA and CDR2 FQGNSA. The CDR3 consists of 14 residues. The DNA for the CDR3 is TGTGCCAGCAGCCAGGGACAGGGGGCGAAGACCCAGTACTTC. Protein product: CASSQGQGAKTQYF.

This clonotype was observed a handful of times. The rearrangement joins TRBV10-3 to TRBJ2-3; 8 bases align to TRBD2. Germline values: CDR1 ENHRY, CDR2 SYGVKD. V dropped 0 bases and J dropped 4; count of bases not matched to a gene: 6. The CDR3 has 16 residues. CDR3 region: CAISESRGGLPDTQYF. CDR3 coding DNA: TGTGCCATCAGTGAGTCTCGGGGGGGGCTACCAGATACGCAGTATTTT.

This sequence joins TRBV24-1 and TRBJ2-3; TRBD1 might be the D (5 bases). The length of the CDR3 is 13 residues. Germline V gene lookup returns CDR1 KGHDR and CDR2 SFDVKD. Trimming took 4 bases from V and 12 from J, leaving 16 bases between them. The CDR3 nucleotides read TGTGCCACCAGTGACCAAGGACACCCTACCCAGTATTTT. Translation gives CATSDQGHPTQYF.

This clonotype was counted many times. The gene calls are TRBV6-5 and TRBJ2-3; 10 positions match TRBD1. This CDR3 is built from 14 residues. Germline CDR1 is MNHEY and CDR2 is SVGAGI. V lost 7 bases to trimming and J lost 4 bases; unmatched junction nucleotides: 5. Written as DNA, the CDR3 is TGTGCCAGCACTTTTGGGACAGGGGCAGATACGCAGTATTTT. It is translated as CASTFGTGADTQYF.

The rearrangement uses TRBV20-1 and TRBJ2-3; D unresolved. Germline CDR1 and CDR2: DFQATT and SNEGSKA (reference sequence). The CDR3 has 12 residues. V shed 0 bases and J shed 2 bases, with 3 bases lying between them. CDR3 protein: CSARDPTDTQYF. The DNA of the CDR3 is TGCAGTGCTAGAGATCCCACAGATACGCAGTATTTT.

The V gene is TRBV6-5, the J gene TRBJ2-3, with TRBD2 matching 13 bases. This CDR3 has 19 amino acids. Germline values: CDR1 MNHEY, CDR2 SVGAGI. Unmatched junction bases numbered 13, after V lost 0 bases and J lost 7 bases. Written as DNA, the CDR3 is TGTGCCAGCAGTTACTCCGGGACTAGCGGGGTACTGGCCCGTCATACGCAGTATTTT. Amino acids: CASSYSGTSGVLARHTQYF.

This clonotype was seen at least ten times. The CDR3 region is CASSQAGQGNGYTF. CDR3 sequence (DNA): TGTGCCAGCAGCCAAGCGGGACAGGGAAACGGCTACACCTTC. The gene calls are TRBV3-1 and TRBJ1-2; 9 nucleotides agree with TRBD1. V lost 1 base and J lost 8; bases outside the gene matches: 5. The CDR3 is 14 amino acids. Germline loops: CDR1 LGHDT, CDR2 YNNKEL (reference sequence).

The table lists this clonotype with many counts. The V call is TRBV5-1, the J call TRBJ2-5; TRBD1 matches at 8 bases. The CDR3 is 15 residues long. With V trimmed by 4 bases and J by 4 bases, 9 bases remained unmatched. CDR1 and CDR2 from the germline V gene are SGHRS and YFSETQ. The CDR3: CASSPQDRVGETQYF. CDR3 coding DNA: TGCGCCAGCAGCCCGCAGGACAGGGTGGGAGAGACCCAGTACTTC.

V usage is TRBV5-1 and J usage is TRBJ2-1, with D perhaps matching TRBD1 (6 bases). With 0 bases removed from V and 1 base from J, the gap between germline ends came to 8 bases. This CDR3 comprises 15 residues. Germline loops: CDR1 SGHRS, CDR2 YFSETQ. The CDR3 spells CASSLGGGSYNEQFF. In DNA form, the CDR3 reads TGCGCCAGCAGCTTGGGAGGGGGATCCTACAATGAGCAGTTCTTC. Complete variable domain (other parts from reference TRBV5-1 and TRBJ2-1): KAGVTQTPRYLIKTRGQQVTLSCSPISGHRSVSWYQQTPGQGLQFLFEYFSETQRNKGNFPGRFSGRQFSNSRSEMNVSTLELGDSALYLCASSLGGGSYNEQFFGPGTRLTVL.

This clonotype was found many times. The chain joins TRBV9 to TRBJ1-4; no clear D gene. Trimming left V 0 bases short and J 7 bases short, with 16 bases between. Germline CDR1 and CDR2: SGDLS and YYNGEE. CDR3 size: 16 residues. CDR3 sequence: CASSVGTVVKGEKLFF. The DNA of the CDR3 is TGTGCCAGCAGCGTAGGGACTGTCGTTAAGGGTGAAAAACTGTTTTTT.

The chain links TRBV6-5 to TRBJ1-2, with D tentatively TRBD1 (6 bases). CDR1 MNHEY and CDR2 SVGAGI come from the germline V gene. The CDR3 sequence is 17 residues long. With 6 bases removed from V and 1 base from J, the gap between germline ends came to 21 bases. The CDR3 is CASRTLTGLSFNYGYTF. CDR3 bases: TGTGCCAGCAGGACGCTAACAGGGCTAAGTTTTAACTATGGCTACACCTTC.